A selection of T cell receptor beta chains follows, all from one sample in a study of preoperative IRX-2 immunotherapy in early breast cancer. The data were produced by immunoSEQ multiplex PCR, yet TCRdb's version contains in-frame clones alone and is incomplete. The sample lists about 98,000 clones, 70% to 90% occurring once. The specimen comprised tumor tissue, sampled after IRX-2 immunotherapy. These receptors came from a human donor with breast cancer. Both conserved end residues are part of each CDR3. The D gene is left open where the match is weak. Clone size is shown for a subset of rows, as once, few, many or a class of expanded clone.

CDR3nt: TGCGCCAGCAGCCCCTATGGGGGGCGGGAGACCCAGTACTTC
CDR3aa: CASSPYGGRETQYF
v_gene: TRBV5-1
abundance: few
j_gene: TRBJ2-5
d_gene: NA

CDR3nt: TGTGCCAGCAGTACCGGGACAGGGGGCCTGTGGAATGAAAAACTGTTTTTT
CDR3aa: CASSTGTGGLWNEKLFF
v_gene: TRBV7-8
abundance: NA
j_gene: TRBJ1-4
d_gene: TRBD1

CDR3nt: TGCGCCAGCGGCGGGGGGAGCTCCTACAATGAGCAGTTCTTC
CDR3aa: CASGGGSSYNEQFF
v_gene: TRBV5-1
abundance: once
j_gene: TRBJ2-1
d_gene: TRBD2

CDR3nt: TGTGCCAGCAGTTACTCGAGGGTGGATACGCAGTATTTT
CDR3aa: CASSYSRVDTQYF
v_gene: TRBV6-8
abundance: NA
j_gene: TRBJ2-3
d_gene: NA

CDR3nt: TGTGCCAGTAGCCTCGGGACAGCTCTTTACACAGATACGCAGTATTTT
CDR3aa: CASSLGTALYTDTQYF
v_gene: TRBV19
abundance: few
j_gene: TRBJ2-3
d_gene: TRBD1

CDR3nt: TGTGCCAGCAGTTTAGGGACAGGGGGTTACAATCAGCCCCAGCATTTT
CDR3aa: CASSLGTGGYNQPQHF
v_gene: TRBV28
abundance: few
j_gene: TRBJ1-5
d_gene: TRBD1

CDR3nt: TGTGCCAGCACCCAGAGCGGGAGGGACAATGAGCAGTTCTTC
CDR3aa: CASTQSGRDNEQFF
v_gene: TRBV6-8
abundance: NA
j_gene: TRBJ2-1
d_gene: TRBD2

CDR3nt: TGTGCCAGTAGAAAAACTACAGGGCCTCAGCCCCAGCATTTT
CDR3aa: CASRKTTGPQPQHF
v_gene: TRBV19
abundance: NA
j_gene: TRBJ1-5
d_gene: NA

CDR3nt: TGTGCCAGCAGGGCCGGGGGTCTTAACACAGATACGCAGTATTTT
CDR3aa: CASRAGGLNTDTQYF
v_gene: TRBV11-3
abundance: NA
j_gene: TRBJ2-3
d_gene: NA

CDR3nt: TGTGCCTGGAGTGAAGGGAATCGGGGAGAGACCCAGTACTTC
CDR3aa: CAWSEGNRGETQYF
v_gene: TRBV30
abundance: NA
j_gene: TRBJ2-5
d_gene: NA

CDR3nt: TGTGCCAGCAGCGCCGGAGTCGCTAGCGGGGGGCCAAGAGATACGCAGTATTTT
CDR3aa: CASSAGVASGGPRDTQYF
v_gene: TRBV7-7
abundance: NA
j_gene: TRBJ2-3
d_gene: TRBD2

CDR3nt: TGTGCCACCAGCAGGGAGCAGATTTCCTATGGCTACACCTTC
CDR3aa: CATSREQISYGYTF
v_gene: TRBV15
abundance: NA
j_gene: TRBJ1-2
d_gene: NA

CDR3nt: TGTGCCAGCAGTTCACCGGGACAGGGGGCTGCCGGGGAGCTGTTTTTT
CDR3aa: CASSSPGQGAAGELFF
v_gene: TRBV6-8
abundance: NA
j_gene: TRBJ2-2
d_gene: TRBD1

CDR3nt: TGTGCCAGCAGTTCCCCCGGAGGGGCAGAGGGCTATGGCTACACCTTC
CDR3aa: CASSSPGGAEGYGYTF
v_gene: TRBV6-8
abundance: once
j_gene: TRBJ1-2
d_gene: NA

CDR3nt: TGTGCCAGCAGCTTAGTGGGCTTTTCTAGCACAGATACGCAGTATTTT
CDR3aa: CASSLVGFSSTDTQYF
v_gene: TRBV7-2
abundance: NA
j_gene: TRBJ2-3
d_gene: NA

CDR3nt: TGTGCCAGCAGCTTGGCCAGGAGCGAAGGGAACACTGAAGCTTTCTTT
CDR3aa: CASSLARSEGNTEAFF
v_gene: TRBV7-1
abundance: NA
j_gene: TRBJ1-1
d_gene: NA

CDR3nt: TGTGCCAGCAGGACGCTCAGGGGCCGTACGGATGGCTACACCTTC
CDR3aa: CASRTLRGRTDGYTF
v_gene: TRBV11-3
abundance: once
j_gene: TRBJ1-2
d_gene: NA

CDR3nt: TGCAGCTCCTGGGACGGACAGGGCGCTATGAACACTGAAGCTTTCTTT
CDR3aa: CSSWDGQGAMNTEAFF
v_gene: TRBV29-1
abundance: NA
j_gene: TRBJ1-1
d_gene: TRBD1

CDR3nt: TGTGCCTGGAGCAACCTCTGGGCACGCCAGCAGTACTTC
CDR3aa: CAWSNLWARQQYF
v_gene: TRBV30
abundance: NA
j_gene: TRBJ2-7
d_gene: NA

CDR3nt: TGCGCCAGCAGCCAATACCCGGGACTAGCGGGGGCCCCCGGAGAGTTGACGCAGTATTTT
CDR3aa: CASSQYPGLAGAPGELTQYF
v_gene: TRBV23-1
abundance: NA
j_gene: TRBJ2-3
d_gene: TRBD2

CDR3nt: TGCAGCATTGAAATCGGGACAGGGGGCTCAGATGGCTACACCTTC
CDR3aa: CSIEIGTGGSDGYTF
v_gene: TRBV29-1
abundance: NA
j_gene: TRBJ1-2
d_gene: TRBD1

CDR3nt: TGTGCCACCAGCCCCCCCGGGACGGACTACCTCGGGGGGTGCGGCCAGCCCCAGCATTTT
CDR3aa: CATSPPGTDYLGGCGQPQHF
v_gene: TRBV15
abundance: once
j_gene: TRBJ1-5
d_gene: NA

CDR3nt: TGTGCCAGCAGCCGGACTAGCGGGGCACGGGAGACCCAGTACTTC
CDR3aa: CASSRTSGARETQYF
v_gene: TRBV6-8
abundance: few
j_gene: TRBJ2-5
d_gene: TRBD2

CDR3nt: TGTGCCAGTAGTTCCACAGGGGGAGCTAACTATGGCTACACCTTC
CDR3aa: CASSSTGGANYGYTF
v_gene: TRBV19
abundance: NA
j_gene: TRBJ1-2
d_gene: TRBD1

CDR3nt: TGTGCCAGTAGTCCGCAGGCAGGGAGTCAGCCCCAGCATTTT
CDR3aa: CASSPQAGSQPQHF
v_gene: TRBV19
abundance: NA
j_gene: TRBJ1-5
d_gene: NA